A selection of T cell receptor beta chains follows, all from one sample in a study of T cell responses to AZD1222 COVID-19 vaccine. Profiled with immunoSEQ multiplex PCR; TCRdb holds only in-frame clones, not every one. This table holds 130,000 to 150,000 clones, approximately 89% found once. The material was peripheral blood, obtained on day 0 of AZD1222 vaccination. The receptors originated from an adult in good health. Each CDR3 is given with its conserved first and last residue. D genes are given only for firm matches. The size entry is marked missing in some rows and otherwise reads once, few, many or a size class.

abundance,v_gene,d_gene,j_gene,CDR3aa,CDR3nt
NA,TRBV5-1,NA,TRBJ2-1,CASSSGASNEQFF,TGCGCCAGCAGCTCGGGAGCCAGCAATGAGCAGTTCTTC
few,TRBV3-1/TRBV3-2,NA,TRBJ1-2,CASSQGSVDYGYTF,TGTGCCAGCAGCCAAGGGTCCGTGGACTATGGCTACACCTTC
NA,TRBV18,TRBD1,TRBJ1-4,CASSPGTGEAKKLFF,TGTGCCAGCTCACCGGGGACAGGGGAAGCGAAAAAACTGTTTTTT
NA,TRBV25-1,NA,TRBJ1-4,CASSERSTATNEKLFF,TGTGCCAGCAGTGAACGCTCCACCGCAACTAATGAAAAACTGTTTTTT
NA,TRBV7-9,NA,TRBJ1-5,CASSLAAGGNQPQHF,TGTGCCAGCAGCTTAGCGGCAGGGGGCAATCAGCCCCAGCATTTT
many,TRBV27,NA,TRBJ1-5,CASSLYGISNQPQHF,TGTGCCAGCAGTTTATACGGGATTAGCAATCAGCCCCAGCATTTT
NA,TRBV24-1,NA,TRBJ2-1,CATSDLNPGTYNEQFF,TGTGCCACCAGTGATTTGAATCCGGGGACCTACAATGAGCAGTTCTTC
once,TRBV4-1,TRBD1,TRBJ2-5,CASSQGTGVQETQYF,TGCGCCAGCAGCCAAGGAACAGGGGTCCAAGAGACCCAGTACTTC
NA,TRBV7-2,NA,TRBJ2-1,CASTRSWNEQFF,TGTGCCAGCACCCGGAGTTGGAATGAGCAGTTCTTC
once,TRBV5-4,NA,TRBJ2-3,CASSLASQGSTDTQYF,TGTGCCAGCAGCTTGGCCTCACAGGGAAGCACAGATACGCAGTATTTT
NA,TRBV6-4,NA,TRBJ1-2,CASAKDVNYGYTF,TGTGCCAGCGCGAAGGACGTTAACTATGGCTACACCTTC
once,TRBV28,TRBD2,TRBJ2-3,CASTSGGLPDTQYF,TGTGCCAGCACCTCGGGGGGGCTCCCAGATACGCAGTATTTT
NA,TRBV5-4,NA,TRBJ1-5,CASSLGFNQPQHF,TGTGCCAGCAGCTTGGGGTTCAATCAGCCCCAGCATTTT
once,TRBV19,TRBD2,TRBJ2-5,CASSIYSGRGDTQYF,TGTGCCAGTAGTATTTATAGCGGGAGAGGAGATACCCAGTACTTC
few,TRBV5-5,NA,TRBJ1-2,CASRYGTTYGYTF,TGTGCCAGCAGATACGGGACAACCTATGGCTACACCTTC
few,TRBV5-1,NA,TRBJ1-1,CASSQTDTGMNTEAFF,TGCGCCAGCAGCCAGACGGACACGGGTATGAACACTGAAGCTTTCTTT
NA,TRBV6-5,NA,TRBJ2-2,CAGGTSTGELFF,TGTGCCGGCGGGACCAGCACCGGGGAGCTGTTTTTT
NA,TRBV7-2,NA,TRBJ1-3,CASSLAQGGNTIYF,TGTGCCAGCAGCTTAGCGCAAGGTGGAAACACCATATATTTT
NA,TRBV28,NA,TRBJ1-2,CASSFYGADYGYTF,TGTGCCAGCAGTTTTTACGGAGCGGACTATGGCTACACCTTC
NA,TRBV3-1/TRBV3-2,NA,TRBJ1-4,CASSQDGVGATNEKLFF,TGTGCCAGCAGCCAAGACGGAGTGGGGGCAACTAATGAAAAACTGTTTTTT
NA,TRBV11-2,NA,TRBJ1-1,CASSLRTENTEAFF,TGTGCCAGCAGCCTCCGGACAGAGAACACTGAAGCTTTCTTT
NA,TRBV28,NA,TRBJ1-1,CASSFRAGTTEAFF,TGTGCCAGCAGTTTTAGGGCCGGGACTACGGAAGCTTTCTTT
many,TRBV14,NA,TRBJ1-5,CASSPGTDYSNQPQHF,TGTGCCAGCAGCCCCGGGACGGACTATAGCAATCAGCCCCAGCATTTT
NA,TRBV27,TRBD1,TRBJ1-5,CASSPRDRGKDQPQHF,TGTGCCAGCAGTCCCCGGGACAGGGGGAAAGATCAGCCCCAGCATTTT
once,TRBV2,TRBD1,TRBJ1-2,CAGGQGEGYTF,TGTGCCGGTGGACAGGGAGAAGGCTACACCTTC
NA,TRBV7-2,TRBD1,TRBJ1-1,CASSLAGQGLLGAFF,TGTGCCAGCAGCTTAGCGGGACAGGGTCTATTAGGGGCTTTCTTT
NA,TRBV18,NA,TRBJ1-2,CASSPNPGSLYGYTF,TGTGCCAGCTCACCAAACCCGGGATCTCTCTATGGCTACACCTTC
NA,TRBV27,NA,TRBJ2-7,CASSPFLGGNEQYF,TGTGCCAGCAGTCCCTTCCTTGGAGGTAACGAGCAGTACTTC
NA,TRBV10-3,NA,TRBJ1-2,CAISETGPSYGYTF,TGTGCCATCAGTGAGACAGGGCCCTCCTATGGCTACACCTTC
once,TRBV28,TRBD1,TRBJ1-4,CASTLPGTGREKLFF,TGTGCCAGCACCCTACCCGGGACAGGGCGCGAAAAACTGTTTTTT
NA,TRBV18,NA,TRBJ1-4,CASSPLGDGNEKLFF,TGTGCCAGCTCACCGCTTGGGGACGGGAATGAAAAACTGTTTTTT
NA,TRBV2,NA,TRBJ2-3,CASRDSLGADTQYF,TGTGCCAGCAGGGATTCACTAGGAGCAGATACGCAGTATTTT
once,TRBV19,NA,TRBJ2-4,CASSNLVLAKNIQYF,TGTGCCAGTAGTAATCTGGTACTAGCCAAAAACATTCAGTACTTC
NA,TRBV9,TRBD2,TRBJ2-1,CASSVASGGAYRNEQFF,TGTGCCAGCAGCGTCGCTAGCGGGGGGGCCTATCGGAATGAGCAGTTCTTC
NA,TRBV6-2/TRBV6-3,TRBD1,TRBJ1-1,CASSYGQGLNTEAFF,TGTGCCAGCAGTTACGGACAGGGCTTGAACACTGAAGCTTTCTTT
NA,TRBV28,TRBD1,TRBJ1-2,CASSPPGTGAIYGYTF,TGTGCCAGCAGCCCCCCAGGGACAGGGGCCATCTATGGCTACACCTTC
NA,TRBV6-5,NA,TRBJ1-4,CASSYGGQTSEKLFF,TGTGCCAGCAGTTACGGGGGGCAGACGAGTGAAAAACTGTTTTTT
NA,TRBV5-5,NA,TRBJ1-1,CASSLTTEAFF,TGTGCCAGCAGCTTGACCACTGAAGCTTTCTTT
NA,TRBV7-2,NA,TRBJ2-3,CASSLRPLGTTDTQYF,TGTGCCAGCAGCTTAAGGCCTCTAGGGACCACAGATACGCAGTATTTT
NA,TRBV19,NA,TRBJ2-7,CASSILGASYEQYF,TGTGCCAGTAGTATATTGGGAGCGAGCTACGAGCAGTACTTC
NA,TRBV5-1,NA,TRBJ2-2,CASSILRFGTGELFF,TGCGCCAGCAGCATTCTACGTTTCGGCACCGGGGAGCTGTTTTTT
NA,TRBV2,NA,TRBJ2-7,CASSQTGEISEQYF,TGTGCCAGCAGCCAAACGGGGGAAATCTCCGAGCAGTACTTC
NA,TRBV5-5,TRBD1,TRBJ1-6,CASSLYAAGQGSPGGSPLHF,TGTGCCAGCAGCTTGTATGCCGCGGGACAGGGGTCTCCCGGGGGCTCACCCCTCCACTTT